This TCR beta chain was recorded in a study of blood T cell repertoires in COVID-19. Across the whole study: Acute-phase and convalescent COVID-19 samples originated in the United States, Italy and Spain. Sources were T cells, B-cell-depleted T cells, or PBMCs; the material itself was cDNA or gDNA.

Per the original data handling: Amplified reference gene primers provided the basis for estimating nucleated cell counts. Profiled with immunoSEQ multiplex PCR; TCRdb holds only in-frame clones, not every one. The V and J calls and clone size are taken from that table; D and trimming were inferred from the DNA. The repertoire holds about 120,000 clones, with 65% to 80% as singletons. V lost 0 bases, J lost 8 bases, and 20 bases lay in between. Germline values: CDR1 SGDLS, CDR2 YYNGEE. CDR3 size: 17 residues. This chain connects TRBV9 to TRBJ1-4, with a tentative D call TRBD1 (5 bases). The receptor's source is a woman aged 55-69 years with acute or convalescent COVID-19. The sample was peripheral blood. The CDR3 region is CASSVGKGTSVREKLFF. CDR3 bases: TGTGCCAGCAGCGTAGGTAAAGGGACTTCCGTAAGGGAAAAACTGTTTTTT.